Listed below are T cell receptor beta chains from one sample, sequenced in a study of control samples from healthy donors and cancer patients. Clones were sequenced by immunoSEQ multiplex PCR, and TCRdb holds only the in-frame ones, with some missing. This table holds 90,000 to 100,000 clones, around 89% found once. Sequenced: blood. The receptors here all came from a woman between 65 and 79 years old in good health. Both conserved end residues are part of each CDR3. Each record gives: clone size, CDR3 length, D gene, J gene, V gene, CDR3 protein, CDR3 DNA. D genes are given only for firm matches. Rows give clone size only sometimes, using once, few, many, or a class for an expanded clone.

once 14 TRBD1 TRBJ1-1 TRBV19 CASSIYTGRGNAFF TGTGCCAGTAGTATTTATACTGGCAGGGGGAACGCTTTCTTT
- 14 TRBD2 TRBJ2-1 TRBV29-1 CSVSTSGRADEQFF TGCAGCGTGTCAACTAGCGGGAGGGCGGATGAGCAGTTCTTC
once 14 TRBD1 TRBJ1-6 TRBV3-1/TRBV3-2 CASSLGQGSSPLHF TGTGCCAGCAGCCTAGGACAGGGGAGTTCACCCCTCCACTTT
- 15 - TRBJ2-1 TRBV7-2 CASSSVAAAYNEQFF TGTGCCAGCAGCTCGGTAGCGGCAGCCTACAATGAGCAGTTCTTC
- 17 - TRBJ1-4 TRBV7-2 CASSLRASHATNEKLFF TGTGCCAGCAGCTTACGGGCCAGCCATGCAACTAATGAAAAACTGTTTTTT
- 14 - TRBJ1-6 TRBV14 CASSQVHNNSPLHF TGTGCCAGCAGCCAAGTCCATAATAATTCACCCCTCCACTTT
- 15 - TRBJ2-2 TRBV19 CASIQGGPGTGELFF TGTGCCAGTATTCAAGGGGGGCCCGGCACCGGGGAGCTGTTTTTT
- 16 TRBD1 TRBJ1-6 TRBV5-1 CASSYQTGDGGQTLHF TGCGCCAGCAGTTACCAAACAGGGGACGGGGGGCAAACCCTCCACTTT
few 11 - TRBJ2-5 TRBV12-3/TRBV12-4 CASSLGETQYF TGTGCCAGCAGTTTGGGGGAGACCCAGTACTTC
- 17 TRBD1 TRBJ2-6 TRBV5-6 CASSLLTGGSGANVLTF TGTGCCAGCAGCTTACTCACAGGGGGCAGTGGGGCCAACGTCCTGACTTTC
- 15 TRBD1 TRBJ2-7 TRBV10-3 CAISGGGTGDYEQYF TGTGCCATCAGTGGGGGTGGGACAGGGGACTACGAGCAGTACTTC
- 14 - TRBJ1-4 TRBV6-5 CASSQRVLGEKLFF TGTGCCAGCAGCCAACGGGTGCTCGGGGAAAAACTGTTTTTT
- 11 - TRBJ2-2 TRBV5-1 CASSMPGELFF TGCGCCAGCTCTATGCCCGGGGAGCTGTTTTTT
- 18 - TRBJ1-4 TRBV18 CASSPPVGARGLNEKLFF TGTGCCAGCTCACCACCGGTGGGAGCACGGGGACTTAATGAAAAACTGTTTTTT
- 15 TRBD1 TRBJ1-1 TRBV9 CASSVFDRANTEAFF TGTGCCAGCAGCGTCTTCGACAGGGCGAACACTGAAGCTTTCTTT
- 13 - TRBJ2-3 TRBV10-1 CASSERRDSTQYF TGCGCCAGCAGTGAAAGGCGGGACTCTACGCAGTATTTT
- 14 TRBD1 TRBJ1-4 TRBV5-6 CASSLAGQDEKLFF TGTGCCAGCAGCTTGGCTGGACAGGATGAAAAACTGTTTTTT
- 16 - TRBJ1-4 TRBV15 CATRAGGGLGREKLFF TGTGCCACCAGAGCCGGGGGAGGGCTGGGTAGAGAAAAACTGTTTTTT
- 15 - TRBJ2-3 TRBV5-4 CASSPSPGVRDTQYF TGTGCCAGCAGCCCATCGCCGGGAGTAAGAGATACGCAGTATTTT
- 13 - TRBJ1-1 TRBV11-2 CASSLTPQGEAFF TGTGCCAGCAGTTTAACGCCTCAAGGAGAAGCTTTCTTT
once 15 - TRBJ2-6 TRBV6-2/TRBV6-3 CASSRGGVGANVLTF TGTGCCAGTAGCCGAGGCGGGGTTGGGGCCAACGTCCTGACTTTC
- 18 TRBD2 TRBJ2-3 TRBV5-1 CASSLGGLAGTSTDTQYF TGCGCCAGCAGCTTGGGGGGACTAGCGGGAACTAGCACAGATACGCAGTATTTT
- 11 - TRBJ2-5 TRBV11-2 CASKSQETQYF TGTGCCAGCAAGAGCCAAGAGACCCAGTACTTC
- 16 - TRBJ2-3 TRBV27 CASSLGGLRLTDTQYF TGTGCCAGCAGTCTAGGGGGACTAAGATTAACCGATACGCAGTATTTT
- 15 - TRBJ2-2 TRBV6-4 CASSDSTGADGELFF TGTGCCAGCAGTGACTCGACGGGGGCCGACGGGGAGCTGTTTTTT
- 15 TRBD1 TRBJ1-1 TRBV7-9 CASSLPGQGASEAFF TGTGCCAGCAGCTTACCGGGACAGGGGGCTTCTGAAGCTTTCTTT
- 13 - TRBJ2-5 TRBV10-1 CASSGQRQETQYF TGCGCCAGCAGTGGACAGAGGCAAGAGACCCAGTACTTC
- 12 TRBD1 TRBJ1-4 TRBV30 CAWSVDRGKLFF TGTGCCTGGAGTGTGGACAGGGGTAAACTGTTTTTT
- 17 TRBD2 TRBJ2-1 TRBV10-3 CAISESPAGTSYNEQFF TGTGCCATCAGTGAGTCCCCAGCGGGGACCTCCTACAATGAGCAGTTCTTC
- 14 - TRBJ2-1 TRBV19 CASSKDAHYNEQFF TGTGCCAGTAGTAAGGACGCCCACTACAATGAGCAGTTCTTC
once 14 - TRBJ1-2 TRBV9 CASSVGGSFYGYTF TGTGCCAGCAGCGTAGGAGGGAGCTTCTATGGCTACACCTTC
- 12 - TRBJ2-7 TRBV18 CASSTRANEQYF TGTGCCAGCTCAACCCGGGCTAACGAGCAGTACTTC
- 11 - TRBJ2-2 TRBV3-1/TRBV3-2 CATSLTGELFF TGTGCCACCAGCCTCACCGGGGAGCTGTTTTTT
- 12 - TRBJ2-4 TRBV3-1/TRBV3-2 CASSRQENIQYF TGTGCCAGCAGCCGGCAAGAAAACATTCAGTACTTC
- 13 - TRBJ1-6 TRBV27 CASKGSYNSPLHF TGTGCCAGCAAGGGCTCCTATAATTCACCCCTCCACTTT
once 15 TRBD2 TRBJ2-1 TRBV9 CASSPPASGGNEQFF TGTGCCAGCAGCCCCCCGGCTAGCGGAGGCAATGAGCAGTTCTTC
- 16 - TRBJ2-2 TRBV21-1 CASSICEGPGVGELFF TGTGCCAGCAGCATATGCGAGGGTCCGGGGGTCGGGGAGCTGTTTTTT
- 15 - TRBJ2-7 TRBV7-6 CASSPNKGGPYEQYF TGTGCCAGCAGCCCAAACAAGGGGGGCCCCTACGAGCAGTACTTC
- 15 TRBD1 TRBJ1-6 TRBV15 CATSRDRGHNSPLHF TGTGCCACCAGCAGGGACAGGGGCCATAATTCACCCCTCCACTTT
- 14 - TRBJ1-1 TRBV11-2 CASSRPTANTEAFF TGTGCCAGCAGCCGCCCGACGGCGAACACTGAAGCTTTCTTT
- 14 - TRBJ1-4 TRBV27 CASSLAAVNEKLFF TGTGCCAGCAGTTTAGCGGCAGTAAATGAAAAACTGTTTTTT
- 12 - TRBJ1-1 TRBV15 CATSRVRTEAFF TGTGCCACCAGCAGAGTCAGGACTGAAGCTTTCTTT
- 13 TRBD1 TRBJ2-4 TRBV12-3/TRBV12-4 CASSLGTGIIQYF TGTGCCAGCAGTTTAGGGACAGGGATCATTCAGTACTTC
- 17 TRBD2 TRBJ2-7 TRBV19 CASSLVGASGRPYEQYF TGTGCCAGTAGCCTCGTTGGGGCTAGCGGGAGGCCCTACGAGCAGTACTTC
- 14 - TRBJ1-1 TRBV30 CAWSDRGLDTEAFF TGTGCCTGGAGTGATCGGGGCTTGGACACTGAAGCTTTCTTT
- 14 - TRBJ1-4 TRBV9 CASSVGLYPGKLFF TGTGCCAGCAGCGTAGGACTCTACCCGGGAAAACTGTTTTTT
- 15 - TRBJ2-1 TRBV6-5 CASSLERVGGNEQFF TGTGCCAGCAGTTTAGAGAGAGTAGGTGGCAATGAGCAGTTCTTC
- 14 - TRBJ1-5 TRBV5-1 CASSPRSGNQPQHF TGCGCCAGCAGCCCCCGGTCCGGCAATCAGCCCCAGCATTTT
- 15 - TRBJ2-1 TRBV5-1 CASSLVGRSGNEQFF TGCGCCAGCAGCTTGGTGGGGCGGTCGGGAAATGAGCAGTTCTTC
once 15 TRBD1 TRBJ1-1 TRBV6-5 CASSWPGQGVTEAFF TGTGCCAGCAGTTGGCCGGGACAGGGGGTCACTGAAGCTTTCTTT
- 16 - TRBJ1-1 TRBV5-6 CASSSDRWGALTEAFF TGTGCCAGCAGCTCTGACCGGTGGGGGGCGCTCACTGAAGCTTTCTTT
- 13 - TRBJ1-1 TRBV5-1 CASSSGPALEAFF TGCGCCAGCAGCTCCGGGCCCGCTCTTGAAGCTTTCTTT
- 15 TRBD2 TRBJ2-7 TRBV7-2 CASSLGGTTTYEQYF TGTGCCAGCAGCTTGGGGGGGACTACTACCTACGAGCAGTACTTC
- 15 TRBD1 TRBJ2-4 TRBV5-6 CASSYRGRMVNIQYF TGTGCCAGCAGCTACAGGGGGCGCATGGTAAACATTCAGTACTTC
- 13 TRBD1 TRBJ2-7 TRBV3-1/TRBV3-2 CASSNRGSGEQYF TGTGCCAGCAGCAACAGGGGAAGCGGCGAGCAGTACTTC
few 16 TRBD2 TRBJ2-5 TRBV3-1/TRBV3-2 CASSQATSGGPLTQYF TGTGCCAGCAGCCAAGCTACTAGCGGGGGCCCCTTGACCCAGTACTTC